The 24 T cell receptor beta chains below all came from one sample that was sequenced in a study of shared clonotypes between healthy human individuals. Selected positively for CCR7 and CD45RO-negative, naive CD8 cells excluded terminally differentiated effector memory CD45RA+ cells. Using immunoSEQ multiplex PCR, the repertoire was profiled, and TCRdb retains in-frame clones only, with some absent. The sample consists of about 680,000 clones, around 90% of them appearing once. Sequencing was done on a sample of naive CD8+ T cells sorted from blood. The receptors were sampled from a man aged 25 to 40 in good health.

The chain has TRBV29-1 and TRBJ2-1; D unresolved. This CDR3 region has 12 residues. V was pared by 7 bases and J by 3 bases, with 10 bases between. Germline V gives CDR1 SQVTM, CDR2 ANQGSEA. This CDR3 is CSAEENYNEQFF. CDR3 coding DNA: TGCAGCGCGGAAGAAAACTACAATGAGCAGTTCTTC.

A single count supports this clone. The chain employs TRBV5-6 and TRBJ2-7; TRBD2 matches at 10 bases. Germline V CDR1 and CDR2: SGHDT, YYEEEE. With 3 bases clipped from V and 4 bases from J, the junction kept 4 bases outside the gene matches. The CDR3 is made up of 14 amino acids. The CDR3 here is CASSSSGSGYEQYF. DNA for the CDR3: TGTGCCAGCAGCTCTAGCGGGAGCGGATACGAGCAGTACTTC.

This chain connects TRBV11-2 to TRBJ1-5, with D perhaps matching TRBD1 (5 bases). CDR3 length: 15 residues. V was cut by 0 bases and J by 4 bases, with 10 bases left in between. Germline loops: CDR1 SGHAT, CDR2 FQNNGV. CDR3 nucleotide sequence: TGTGCCAGCAGCTTAGAGGGACGACCTAATCAGCCCCAGCATTTT. Translation: CASSLEGRPNQPQHF.

The DNA of the CDR3 is TGTGCCAGCAGGGGAAAGAGGCAGGGGCCCCTCAACGAGCAGTACTTC. Residues: CASRGKRQGPLNEQYF. The chain employs TRBV27 and TRBJ2-7; D is possibly TRBD1 (6 bases). The CDR3 has 16 residues. Germline values: CDR1 MNHEY, CDR2 SMNVEV (reference sequence). Trimming shortened V by 6 bases and J by 5 bases, and 23 bases separated the two germline ends.

The rearrangement links TRBV7-8 to TRBJ1-4; 10 bases match TRBD1. This CDR3 contains 16 residues. The V and J ends lost 5 bases and 8 bases, in that order; junction bases with no gene match: 11. Germline V gene lookup returns CDR1 SGHVS and CDR2 FQNEAQ. This CDR3 is CASSQRLGQGEEKLFF. The CDR3, as DNA: TGTGCCAGCAGCCAAAGGCTCGGACAGGGGGAAGAAAAACTGTTTTTT. Based on the CDR3 plus reference TRBV7-8 and TRBJ1-4, the full variable domain is GAGVSQSPRYKVAKRGQDVALRCDPISGHVSLFWYQQALGQGPEFLTYFQNEAQLDKSGLPSDRFFAERPEGSVSTLKIQRTQQEDSAVYLCASSQRLGQGEEKLFFGSGTQLSVL.

The V and J genes are TRBV4-1 and TRBJ2-1; 7 nucleotides agree with TRBD2. This CDR3 comprises 15 residues. Germline V CDR1 and CDR2: MGHRA, YSYEKL. J was trimmed by 2 bases and V by 1 base; bases with no gene match: 2. Written as DNA, the CDR3 is TGCGCCAGCAGCCAAGTAGCGGGTCCCTACAATGAGCAGTTCTTC. Translation gives CASSQVAGPYNEQFF.

This sequence joins TRBV29-1 and TRBJ2-1; 7 bases map to TRBD1. CDR1 and CDR2 from the germline V gene are SQVTM and ANQGSEA. This CDR3 contains 18 residues. V lost 1 base to trimming and J lost 1 base; unmatched junction nucleotides: 13. As DNA, the CDR3 is TGCAGCGTTGAAGGGTTACAGGGGAACTGGGAGTCCTACAATGAGCAGTTCTTC. Translated: CSVEGLQGNWESYNEQFF.

The chain uses TRBV19 and TRBJ1-1, with D possibly matching TRBD1 (6 bases). With 1 base removed from V and 8 bases from J, the gap between germline ends came to 11 bases. The length of the CDR3 is 13 residues. Germline CDR1 LNHDA, CDR2 SQIVND (reference sequence). The CDR3 spells CASSIGKGTEAFF. The CDR3 coding sequence is TGTGCCAGTAGTATAGGTAAGGGGACAGAAGCTTTCTTT.

V and J are TRBV25-1 and TRBJ1-1; 7 bases fit TRBD1. The CDR3 has 13 residues. V dropped 4 bases and J dropped 7; count of bases not matched to a gene: 6. CDR1 is MGHDK, CDR2 SYGVNS, per germline. CDR3 coding DNA: TGTGCCAGCAGTGCCCGACAGGGAAGTGAAGCTTTCTTT. Amino acids: CASSARQGSEAFF.

The chain uses TRBV29-1 and TRBJ2-7, with 10 bases identical to TRBD2. The CDR3 sequence is 14 residues long. Germline V gives CDR1 SQVTM, CDR2 ANQGSEA. V lost 6 bases, J lost 5 bases, and 10 bases stayed unmatched. CDR3 amino acids: CSVDKAGGSNEQYF. DNA of the CDR3: TGCAGCGTGGACAAAGCGGGAGGGTCGAACGAGCAGTACTTC.

J is TRBJ2-5 and V is TRBV7-8, with D possibly TRBD2 on 6 matching bases. Trimming removed 1 base at V and 4 bases at J, with 13 bases between. Germline V gene data show CDR1 as SGHVS and CDR2 as FQNEAQ. The CDR3 length is 15 residues. Here the CDR3 DNA reads TGTGCCAGCAGCTTAGGCTCGGGAGAAGGAGAGACCCAGTACTTC. Its translation: CASSLGSGEGETQYF.

V and J are TRBV27 and TRBJ1-6; tentative D call: TRBD1 (5 bases). V was clipped by 6 bases and J by 13 bases, with 16 bases between them. The CDR3 extends over 13 amino acids. Germline V gives CDR1 MNHEY, CDR2 SMNVEV (reference sequence). The CDR3 sequence: CASRSGATGPLHF. CDR3 coding DNA: TGTGCCAGCAGGAGTGGGGCCACGGGCCCCCTCCACTTT.

The chain carries TRBV9 and TRBJ2-2, with 7 bases that match TRBD1. Trimming at V came to 3 bases and at J to 9 bases, leaving 8 bases not matched to a gene. The CDR3 spans 14 residues. Germline V gene sequence: CDR1 SGDLS, CDR2 YYNGEE. Here the CDR3 DNA reads TGTGCCAGCAGCGACGGACAGGTTCGGCGGGAGCTGTTTTTT. The encoded protein is CASSDGQVRRELFF.

The chain couples TRBV7-9 to TRBJ2-1; 10 bases match TRBD2. The CDR3 runs 15 residues. Germline V gives CDR1 SEHNR, CDR2 FQNEAQ (reference sequence). Trimming took 5 bases from V and 7 from J; bases not matched to a gene: 8. The CDR3 loop is CASSPLAGAGNEQFF. CDR3 bases: TGTGCCAGCAGCCCCCTAGCGGGAGCTGGGAATGAGCAGTTCTTC.

The CDR3 DNA sequence: TGTGCCAGCAGCCCCGGCGGGCCCTACGAGCAGTACTTC. Amino acids: CASSPGGPYEQYF. J is TRBJ2-7 and V is TRBV9, with D possibly TRBD2 on 5 matching bases. Per the germline V gene, CDR1 is SGDLS and CDR2 is YYNGEE. CDR3 length equals 13 residues. V shed 4 bases and J shed 2 bases, with 10 bases lying between them.

This clone was counted a single time. The chain recombines TRBV28 with TRBJ2-7, with TRBD1 matching over 9 bases. Germline CDR1 and CDR2: MDHEN and SYDVKM. CDR3 length: 14 residues. V was pared by 6 bases and J by 4 bases, with 7 bases of the junction left unmatched. Here the CDR3 DNA reads TGTGCCAGCAGGGCCCCGGGACAGGGTTACGAGCAGTACTTC. Translating gives CASRAPGQGYEQYF.

On this clone itself: A read error may account for a junction end that differs from germline. The rearrangement links TRBV28 to TRBJ2-7, with D tentatively TRBD1 (5 bases). The CDR3 sequence is 14 residues long. From germline, CDR1 is MDHEN and CDR2 SYDVKM. This CDR3 is CASSSRDRPSLPHF. The CDR3 DNA reads TGTGCCAGCAGTAGCAGGGATAGGCCCTCTCTACCGCACTTC.

The CDR3 nucleotides are TGCAGCGTTTGGGTTTTAGGACGCATCTACGAGCAGTACTTC. Protein sequence: CSVWVLGRIYEQYF. The chain recombines TRBV29-1 with TRBJ2-7; D gene ambiguous. Trimming left V 5 bases short and J 3 bases short, with 17 bases between. Germline-derived CDR1 and CDR2 are SQVTM and ANQGSEA. This CDR3 region has 14 residues.

On this clone: A read error may account for a junction end that differs from germline. The chain is built from TRBV27 and TRBJ1-1, with D unresolved. This CDR3 is built from 13 residues. Germline CDR1 MNHEY, CDR2 SMNVEV (reference sequence). The CDR3 is CASSISQNTEAFF. Here the CDR3 DNA reads TGTGCCAGCAGTATATCCCAAAACACTGAAGCTTTCTTT.

J is TRBJ1-2 and V is TRBV5-1, with D maybe TRBD1 (5 bases). CDR1 SGHRS and CDR2 YFSETQ come from the germline V gene. V was shortened by 2 bases and J by 6 bases, with 17 bases between the two germline ends. The CDR3 has 15 amino acids. CDR3: CASSFLGKGMDGYTF. The CDR3 coding sequence is TGCGCCAGCAGCTTCTTGGGGAAGGGGATGGATGGCTACACCTTC. Variable domain in full (rest from reference TRBV5-1 and TRBJ1-2): KAGVTQTPRYLIKTRGQQVTLSCSPISGHRSVSWYQQTPGQGLQFLFEYFSETQRNKGNFPGRFSGRQFSNSRSEMNVSTLELGDSALYLCASSFLGKGMDGYTFGSGTRLTVV.

The rearrangement links TRBV28 to TRBJ2-1; perhaps TRBD1 as D (5 bases). This CDR3 region has 13 residues. Germline V gene sequence: CDR1 MDHEN, CDR2 SYDVKM. V lost 6 bases to trimming and J lost 4 bases, with 10 bases between them. The CDR3 sequence is CASSPDSYNEQFF. CDR3 coding DNA: TGTGCCAGCAGCCCCGACAGTTACAATGAGCAGTTCTTC.

The chain recombines TRBV15 with TRBJ2-5, with D perhaps matching TRBD2 (6 bases). CDR3 length: 14 amino acids. Germline-derived CDR1 and CDR2 are LNHNV and YYDKDF (reference sequence). Trimming cost V 7 bases and J 5 bases, with 17 bases left between them. CDR3 protein: CATTPAGLVETQYF. CDR3 coding DNA: TGTGCCACCACCCCGGCGGGGTTGGTTGAGACCCAGTACTTC.

The chain uses TRBV7-9 and TRBJ1-1, with D unclear. Germline CDR1 SEHNR, CDR2 FQNEAQ (reference sequence). Deletions cut 5 bases from V and 11 bases from J, with 18 bases between. The CDR3 runs 13 residues. CDR3 nucleotide sequence: TGTGCCAGCAGCCGCAGTGACGCGTCCGGGGCTTTCTTT. As protein: CASSRSDASGAFF.

The rearrangement uses TRBV19 and TRBJ2-7; TRBD1 agrees at 7 bases. The CDR3 is made up of 14 amino acids. Germline CDR1 is LNHDA and CDR2 is SQIVND (reference sequence). Trimming removed 5 bases from V and 3 bases from J; junction bases left unmatched: 7. CDR3 bases: TGTGCCAGTAGTTTCCGGGACAGAAACTACGAGCAGTACTTC. Amino acid sequence: CASSFRDRNYEQYF.